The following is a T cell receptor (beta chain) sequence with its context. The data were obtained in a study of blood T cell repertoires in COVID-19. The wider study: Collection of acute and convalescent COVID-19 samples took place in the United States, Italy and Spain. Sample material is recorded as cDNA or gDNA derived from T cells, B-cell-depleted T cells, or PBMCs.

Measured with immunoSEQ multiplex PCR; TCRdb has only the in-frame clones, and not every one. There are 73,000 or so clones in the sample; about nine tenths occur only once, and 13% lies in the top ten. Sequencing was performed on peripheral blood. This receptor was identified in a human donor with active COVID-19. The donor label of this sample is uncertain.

The CDR3 DNA is TGTGCCAGCAGTCCGGACAGGAGGGGTGAGCAGTTCTTC. The encoded protein is CASSPDRRGEQFF. The chain couples TRBV6-5 to TRBJ2-1; perhaps TRBD1 as D (7 bases). Between the trimmed V and J ends, which lost 5 bases and 9 bases, there was a span of 14 bases. The CDR3 sequence is 13 residues long. Germline V gene sequence: CDR1 MNHEY, CDR2 SVGAGI.